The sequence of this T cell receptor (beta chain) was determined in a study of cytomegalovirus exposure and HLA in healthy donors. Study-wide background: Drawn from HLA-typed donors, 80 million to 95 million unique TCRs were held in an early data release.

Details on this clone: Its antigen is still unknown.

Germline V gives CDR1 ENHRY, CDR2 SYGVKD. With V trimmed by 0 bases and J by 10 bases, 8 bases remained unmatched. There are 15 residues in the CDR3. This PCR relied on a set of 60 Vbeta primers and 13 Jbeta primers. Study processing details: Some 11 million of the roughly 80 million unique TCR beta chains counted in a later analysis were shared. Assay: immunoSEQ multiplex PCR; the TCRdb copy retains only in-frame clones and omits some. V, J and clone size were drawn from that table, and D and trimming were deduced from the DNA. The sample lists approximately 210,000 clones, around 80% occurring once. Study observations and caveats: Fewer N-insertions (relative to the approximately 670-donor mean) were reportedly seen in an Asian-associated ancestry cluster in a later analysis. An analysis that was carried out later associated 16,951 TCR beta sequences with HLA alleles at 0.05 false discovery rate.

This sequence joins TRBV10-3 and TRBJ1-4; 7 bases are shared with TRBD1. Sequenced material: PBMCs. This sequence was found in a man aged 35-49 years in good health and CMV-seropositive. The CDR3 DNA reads TGTGCCATCAGTGAGTCGGGACAGATGGATGGAAAACTGTTTTTT. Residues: CAISESGQMDGKLFF.